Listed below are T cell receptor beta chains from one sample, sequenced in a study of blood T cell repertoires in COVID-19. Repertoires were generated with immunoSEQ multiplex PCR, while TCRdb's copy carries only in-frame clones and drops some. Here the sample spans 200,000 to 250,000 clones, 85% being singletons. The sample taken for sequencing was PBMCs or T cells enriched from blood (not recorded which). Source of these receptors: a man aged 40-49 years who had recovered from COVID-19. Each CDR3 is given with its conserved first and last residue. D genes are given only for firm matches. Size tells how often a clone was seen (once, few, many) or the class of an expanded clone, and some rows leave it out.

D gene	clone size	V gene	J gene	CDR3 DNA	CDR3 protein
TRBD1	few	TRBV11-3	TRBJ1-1	TGTGCCAGCAGCTCGGTCAGGGGGTGGTCTGAAGCTTTCTTT	CASSSVRGWSEAFF
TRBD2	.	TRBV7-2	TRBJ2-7	TGTGCCAGCAGCCTAGCGGGAGGGGAGACCTACGAGCAGTACTTC	CASSLAGGETYEQYF
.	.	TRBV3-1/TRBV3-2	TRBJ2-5	TGTGCCAGCAGCCAAGTGGCCCGGGGGGCTCAAGAGACCCAGTACTTC	CASSQVARGAQETQYF
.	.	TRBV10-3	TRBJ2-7	TGTGCCATCAGTGAGGACAGGAGCTCCTACGAGCAGTACTTC	CAISEDRSSYEQYF
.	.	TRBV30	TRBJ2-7	TGTGCCTGGTCGGACAGAGCCCGCTACGAGCAGTACTTC	CAWSDRARYEQYF
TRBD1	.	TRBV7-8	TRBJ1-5	TGTGCCAGCAGCACGGACAGGAATCAGCCCCAGCATTTT	CASSTDRNQPQHF
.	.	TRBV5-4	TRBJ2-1	TGTGCCAGCACGGACTCCCTTTTTGTGAATGAGCAGTTCTTC	CASTDSLFVNEQFF
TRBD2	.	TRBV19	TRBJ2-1	TGTGCCAGTATTTCAGGGACTAGCGGGAGAGGTGAGCAGTTCTTC	CASISGTSGRGEQFF
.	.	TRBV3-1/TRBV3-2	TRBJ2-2	TGTGCCAGCAGCCAAGTTGCGGTAGACACCGGGGAGCTGTTTTTT	CASSQVAVDTGELFF
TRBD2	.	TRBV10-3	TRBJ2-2	TGTGCCATCAGTGGGACTAGCGGGAGTAGCGGGGAGCTGTTTTTT	CAISGTSGSSGELFF
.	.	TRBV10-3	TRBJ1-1	TGTGCCATCAGTTCCTCCTCGGGGGGCCCTGAAGCTTTCTTT	CAISSSSGGPEAFF
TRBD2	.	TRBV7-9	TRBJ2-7	TGTGCCAGCAGCCGGAGGGGACTAGCGGGAATCGACGAGCAGTACTTC	CASSRRGLAGIDEQYF
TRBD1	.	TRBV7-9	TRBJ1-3	TGTGCCAGCAGCTTGACCGGGACAGAGAGCTCTGGAAACACCATATATTTT	CASSLTGTESSGNTIYF
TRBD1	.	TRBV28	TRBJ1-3	TGTGCCAGCAGTAACATTCCGACAGGGGGGACGTGGGCGGCTGGAAACACCATATATTTT	CASSNIPTGGTWAAGNTIYF
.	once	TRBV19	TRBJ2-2	TGTGCCAGTAGTATGGTTAGACTTGCGAACACCGGGGAGCTGTTTTTT	CASSMVRLANTGELFF
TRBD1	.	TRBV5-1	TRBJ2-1	TGCGCCAGCAGCGGAGGGACAGGGATTCCCAATGAGCAGTTCTTC	CASSGGTGIPNEQFF
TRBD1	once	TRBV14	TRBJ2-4	TGTGCCAGCAGCCAAGGACAGGGTTTTCGGTTGGCCAAAAACATTCAGTACTTC	CASSQGQGFRLAKNIQYF
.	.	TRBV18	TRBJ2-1	TGTGCCAGCTCACCTCAAGACAGGATGGTTCGCAATGAGCAGTTCTTC	CASSPQDRMVRNEQFF
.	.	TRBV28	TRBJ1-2	TGTGCCACAATTTCAGCGAACTATGGCTACACCTTC	CATISANYGYTF
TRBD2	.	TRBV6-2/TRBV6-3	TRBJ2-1	TGTGCCAGCACCCCTCGCTGGAGCGGGAGGAATGAGCAGTTCTTC	CASTPRWSGRNEQFF
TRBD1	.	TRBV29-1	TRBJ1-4	TGCAGCGTTTCCGCTCCTTCGACAGGGGTCGATGAAAAACTGTTTTTT	CSVSAPSTGVDEKLFF
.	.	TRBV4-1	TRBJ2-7	TGCGCCAGCAGCCTGTCGGAGAGCGGCGCTTCCTACGAGCAGTACTTC	CASSLSESGASYEQYF
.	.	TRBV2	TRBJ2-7	TGTGCCAGCAGTGAGGGGACAACACCCTACGAGCAGTACTTC	CASSEGTTPYEQYF
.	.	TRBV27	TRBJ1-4	TGTGCCAGCATATTCAAACTGTTTTTT	CASIFKLFF
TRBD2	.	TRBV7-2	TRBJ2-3	TGTGCCAGCAGCTCCTCTAGCGGGAGGGCCCTCGTAGATACGCAGTATTTT	CASSSSSGRALVDTQYF
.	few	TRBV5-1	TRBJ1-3	TGCGCCAGCAGCTTGAAGGAGGCGAGCTCTGGAAACACCATATATTTT	CASSLKEASSGNTIYF
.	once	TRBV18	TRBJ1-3	TGTGCCAGCTCAACGGGAAGTCAAGGGCCTGGAAACACCATATATTTT	CASSTGSQGPGNTIYF
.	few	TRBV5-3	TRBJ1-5	TGTGCCAGAAGCGACAGGCACTATCAGCCCCAGCATTTT	CARSDRHYQPQHF
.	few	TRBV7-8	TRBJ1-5	TGTGCCAGCAGCTCAGAGGGGGTCCTGGGGGCTTATAGCAATCAGCCCCAGCATTTT	CASSSEGVLGAYSNQPQHF
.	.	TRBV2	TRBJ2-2	TGTGCCAGCAGTGATGGGGCAGGGCGAGCCGGGGAGCTGTTTTTT	CASSDGAGRAGELFF
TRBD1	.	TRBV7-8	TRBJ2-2	TGTGCCAGCAGGTCCGGGACAGGGAACACCGGGGAGCTGTTTTTT	CASRSGTGNTGELFF
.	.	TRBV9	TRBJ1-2	TGTGCCAGCAGCTCCACTCCGGGGAAGCCAGGCTATGGCTACACCTTC	CASSSTPGKPGYGYTF
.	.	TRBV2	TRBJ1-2	TGTGCCAGCATCCCAAGTCTCGGACAGTTCTATGGCTACACCTTC	CASIPSLGQFYGYTF
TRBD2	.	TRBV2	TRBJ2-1	TGTGCCAGCAGACAGACTGGACTAGAACAGTTCTTC	CASRQTGLEQFF
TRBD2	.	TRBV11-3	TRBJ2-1	TGTGCCAGCAGCCCTCGGACTAGCGGGGGTTACAATGAGCAGTTCTTC	CASSPRTSGGYNEQFF
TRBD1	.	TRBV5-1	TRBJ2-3	TGCGCCAGCAGCTCAATAACCGGGACAGGGGTACGGACAGATACGCAGTATTTT	CASSSITGTGVRTDTQYF
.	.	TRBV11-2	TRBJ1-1	TGTGCCAGCAGCTTTAAGAACACTGAAGCTTTCTTT	CASSFKNTEAFF
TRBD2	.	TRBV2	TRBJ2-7	TGTGCCAGCAGTGTACGTTCGGGGGGGATTTTCTACGAGCAGTACTTC	CASSVRSGGIFYEQYF
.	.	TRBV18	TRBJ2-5	TGTGCCAGCTCACTGCAACCTCAAGTCCAGGGGGAGACCCAGTACTTC	CASSLQPQVQGETQYF
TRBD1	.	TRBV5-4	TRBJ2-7	TGTGCCAGCAGCCAAACGACAGGGGCCTACGAGCAGTACTTC	CASSQTTGAYEQYF
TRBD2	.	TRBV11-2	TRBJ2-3	TGTGCCATCTCTAGCGGGAGCACAGATACGCAGTATTTT	CAISSGSTDTQYF
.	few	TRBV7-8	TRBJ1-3	TGTGCCAGCAGCTCCCGCCCATCACAGACATTAGGAGGAAACACCATATATTTT	CASSSRPSQTLGGNTIYF
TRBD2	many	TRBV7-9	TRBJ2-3	TGTGCCAGCAGCGTAGGCGGGGGTACGCAGTATTTT	CASSVGGGTQYF
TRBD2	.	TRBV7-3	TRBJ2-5	TGTGCCAGCAGCTTAGGTAGCGGGGATCAAGAGACCCAGTACTTC	CASSLGSGDQETQYF
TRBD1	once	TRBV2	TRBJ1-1	TGTGCCAGCAGCCCGACCGGGACAGGAGCTTTCTTT	CASSPTGTGAFF
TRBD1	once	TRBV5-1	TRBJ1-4	TGCGCCAGCACTTCTACGGGACAGGGGTATGCAACTAATGAAAAACTGTTTTTT	CASTSTGQGYATNEKLFF
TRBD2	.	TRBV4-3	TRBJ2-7	TGCGCCAGCAGCCAAGATTCGGGACTAGTTCATAACGAGCAGTACTTC	CASSQDSGLVHNEQYF
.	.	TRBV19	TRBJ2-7	TGTGCCAGTAGCCTCCGGGGAGGGGGACTCTCCTACGAGCAGTACTTC	CASSLRGGGLSYEQYF
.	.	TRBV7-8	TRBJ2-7	TGTGCCAGCAGCTTAGCCCTCTCCTACGAGCAGTACTTC	CASSLALSYEQYF
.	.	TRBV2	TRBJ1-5	TGTGCCAGCAGTGAAGCAACAATCAATCAGCCCCAGCATTTT	CASSEATINQPQHF
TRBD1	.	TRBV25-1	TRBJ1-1	TGTGCCAGCAGTGAATATGGGACAGCAGGAGGAGCTTTCTTT	CASSEYGTAGGAFF
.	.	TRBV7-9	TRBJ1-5	TGTGCCAGCAGCACCAACACCAATCAGCCCCAGCATTTT	CASSTNTNQPQHF
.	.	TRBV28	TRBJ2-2	TGTGCCAGCAGACGCGACAGGAACACCGGGGAGCTGTTTTTT	CASRRDRNTGELFF
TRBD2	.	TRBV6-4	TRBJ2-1	TGTGCCAGCAGTGAGGCGGGAGGGGTCGTTGTGGATGAGCAGTTCTTC	CASSEAGGVVVDEQFF
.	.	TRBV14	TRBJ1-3	TGTGCCAGCAGCCAAGGGAACAGAGTGAACACCATATATTTT	CASSQGNRVNTIYF
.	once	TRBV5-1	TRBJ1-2	TGCGCCAGCAGTTCCGGACAGATACGTTCTAACTATGGCTACACCTTC	CASSSGQIRSNYGYTF
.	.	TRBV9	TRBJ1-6	TGTGCCAGCAGCCAACGGGGTGGAAATTCACCCCTCCACTTT	CASSQRGGNSPLHF
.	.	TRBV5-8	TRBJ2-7	TGTGCCAGCAGCTTGGGGACTATTAGCTCCTACGAGCAGTACTTC	CASSLGTISSYEQYF
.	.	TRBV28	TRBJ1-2	TGTGCCAGCAGTTTACCGGACATGCTGAACTATGGCTACACCTTC	CASSLPDMLNYGYTF
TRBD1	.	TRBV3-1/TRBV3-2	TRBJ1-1	TGTGCCAGCAGCCAAGTTATTATAGGGGGCACCTTGACTGAAGCTTTCTTT	CASSQVIIGGTLTEAFF